The following is a TCR beta chain sequence with its context. Its antigen specificity is not known. No per-base quality is available; no much larger clone lies one base away. TCR CDR3 regions were amplified from genomic DNA by multiplex PCR using the deep immunoSEQ assay. Extracted genomic DNA from each cell subset was distributed evenly across all wells of several immunoSEQ 96-well plates, and each plate was treated as a replicate. Each replicate PCR for unsorted PBMC received 250 to 300 ng genomic DNA, equal to about 30,000 T cell genomes. Ten immunoSEQ deep assay plates were used to sequence the unsorted PBMC genomic DNA. The purified libraries were quantified using a Qubit 3.0 fluorometer, sized with a Bioanalyzer 2100, and then quantified again using the KAPA Library Quantification kit. A separate single-read 150-cycle Illumina NextSeq 550 flow cell was used to sequence each immunoSEQ 96-well plate. On the authors' methods: Because the immunoSEQ output held only junctional sequences and lacked quality scores, the filtering could not match the filtering applied to full-length reads. To assign V/J genes and CDR3, sequences were annotated against IMGT germline references using PyIR, a Python wrapper for IgBLAST v1.9. Reads were removed for weak V/J assignments (E-value above 1e-6), missing CDR3, stop codons, out-of-frame junctions, or ambiguous translated residues. V3J clonotypes were defined as sequences sharing the same inferred V gene, J gene, and CDR3 amino acid sequence. Percentage overlap between repertoires was computed as shared unique clonotypes divided by the size of the smaller repertoire. Repertoire richness was assessed with RTK rarefaction, the Chao1 estimator, and Recon v2.1 estimates of unobserved clonotypes. This immuneACCESS table, as held by TCRdb, lists in-frame sequences with V and J called but not all clones. Of the missing ones, under half trace to an unresolved V gene in checked studies; the others have no known cause. For V, J and clone size, that table is used; D and trimming come from the DNA. The sample table contains fewer than 700,000 clones; only one count was recorded for 70% to 80% of them. Jointly, the top ten make up around 13% of the sample.

CDR1 LGHNA and CDR2 YSLEER are derived from the germline V gene. V and J are trimmed by 0 bases and 3 bases, and the gene matches miss 9 bases of the junction. The CDR3 starts with the cysteine, ends with the phenylalanine, and has 17 residues. The sequence is cut down to CDR3 DNA, 51 bases in frame from base 1. The donors were healthy, HIV-negative adults who had no recently reported acute infections or vaccinations. Every donor was a Caucasian adult residing in Nashville, Tennessee, USA. For unsorted samples, about 90 million PBMCs were counted and genomic DNA was extracted with the QIAamp DNA Blood Mini kit. After blood collection by leukapheresis, PBMCs were isolated using Ficoll-Histopaque density gradient centrifugation and then cryopreserved in the vapor phase of liquid nitrogen. The entry originates in a study of shared clonotypes between healthy human individuals (dated by TCRdb to 2020 to 2022). Turning to the overall study: A couple of women and a few men aged 18 to 49 years were included in the cohort. The study deeply sequenced blood TCR repertoires of 5 or 6 healthy adults to estimate repertoire size and the extent of clonotype sharing between individuals. Different laboratories and diverse techniques were used to prepare libraries and sequence TCR repertoires, to increase sequencing depth and limit assay-specific biases. Per donor, leukapheresis produced somewhere between about 0.94 and 9 billion PBMCs.

Points the paper makes about the study in general: Sampling was restricted to blood, and TCR repertoires in tissues likely differ from the TCR repertoires found in blood. Pairwise subsampling led to the expectation that sequencing depth would affect the degree of clonotype sharing among donors. The small number of donors limited the genetic and exposure-history diversity represented.

The TCR sequence derives from a woman aged 40 to 50 in good health. Some clones in this sample may be carry-over from other donors' samples. The sequenced sample consisted of PBMCs. The sequence links TRBV4-3 to TRBJ2-3; TRBD2 lines up with 7 middle nucleotides. The CDR3 reads CASSQDLLAARTDTQYF. Read as DNA, the sequence is TGCGCCAGCAGCCAAGATCTGCTAGCGGCTCGTACAGATACGCAGTATTTT.